The rows below give T cell receptor beta chains drawn from one sample of a study of post-analysis software for immune sequencing data. MiXCR, applied by TCRdb to the PCR reads, yields one record per CDR3 protein. The sample contains under 650,000 distinct CDR3 sequences, roughly 47% of which appear only once. The specimen was blood. The receptors derive from a girl aged 10-17 years with multiple sclerosis. Both conserved end residues are trimmed from each CDR3. D genes are given only for firm matches.

TRBJ2-1	TRBD1	TRBV28	ASSPWTGAGEQF
TRBJ2-1	TRBD2	TRBV7-2	ASSLPYRLAGGTDEQF
TRBJ1-2	TRBD1	TRBV10-3	AIGRQDRGKGGYT
TRBJ2-3	.	TRBV12-3/TRBV12-4	ATTKGRDTQY
TRBJ2-1	TRBD1	TRBV9	ASSSWTGSSYNEQF
TRBJ2-7	.	TRBV28	ASSLLGGQY
TRBJ2-1	TRBD2	TRBV9	ASSPSGTHEQF
TRBJ2-7	.	TRBV7-9	ASRIDSYEQY
TRBJ2-7	.	TRBV6-2/TRBV6-3	ASTTRRRSTYEQY
TRBJ2-1	.	TRBV5-5	ASTGPHNEQF
TRBJ2-1	.	TRBV11-3	ASSLEGRKF
TRBJ2-1	.	TRBV18	ASSPRDATGNEQF
TRBJ2-3	.	TRBV7-9	ASSLIQGTDTQY
TRBJ1-4	.	TRBV2	ASTRVGKLF
TRBJ2-1	.	TRBV29-1	SVAFARNEQF
TRBJ2-7	.	TRBV5-1	ASRRDTSSYEQY
TRBJ2-7	TRBD1	TRBV10-3	AINDRDRAYEQY
TRBJ2-2	.	TRBV29-1	SVNGRNTGELF
TRBJ2-3	.	TRBV6-6	ASRPYLEGQIDTQY
TRBJ2-3	TRBD2	TRBV6-6	ASTYGLGSGNTDTQY
TRBJ2-1	.	TRBV20-1	SATDRRRSYNEQF
TRBJ2-1	TRBD1	TRBV24-1	ATSRQGEQF
TRBJ2-5	.	TRBV5-6	ASSAGMRVRLVETQY
TRBJ2-5	.	TRBV29-1	SVERGGGTETQY
TRBJ1-4	.	TRBV12-3/TRBV12-4	ASRPGGEGKLF
TRBJ2-3	.	TRBV7-2	ASSQEGRGSTDTQY
TRBJ2-5	.	TRBV21-1	ASPKRTGVAGAANFLRREQY
.	TRBD1	TRBV10-3	ATRTGVGEQY
TRBJ2-3	.	TRBV7-9	ASISYQRTTDTQY
TRBJ2-7	TRBD2	TRBV20-1	SVNRLAGAYEQY
TRBJ2-5	TRBD1	TRBV3-1	ASSAQGEQY
TRBJ1-2	.	TRBV6-5	ASSDRGSPNGYT
TRBJ2-5	.	TRBV3-1	ASSPWGGKQETQY
TRBJ2-7	TRBD2	TRBV11-2	ASSLDLASGRSEQY
TRBJ2-7	TRBD1	TRBV7-2	AGSLDRGSYEQY